Presented here are 4 T cell receptor beta chains from one specimen sequenced in a study of cytomegalovirus exposure and HLA in healthy donors (dated by TCRdb to 2017 to 2019). Libraries were prepared through the immunoSEQ multiplex PCR assay. The multiplex PCR relied on a mix of 60 forward primers for TCR Vbeta segments and 13 reverse primers for TCR Jbeta segments. Held by TCRdb, this immuneACCESS table contains in-frame sequences only and omits some clones. Under half of the omission traces to an unresolved V gene where checked; the cause of the rest is unknown. Across this sample there are roughly 190,000 clones, with roughly 72% seen only once. The biggest ten clones account for around 2% of the sample. The sample comprised PBMCs. The origin of the receptors is a woman aged 25 to 39 in good health and CMV-seropositive.

The CDR3 coding sequence is TGTGCCAGCAGCAAAGTATCAAGAGCGGGGCCGGTGGAGCAGTACTTC. Translated: CASSKVSRAGPVEQYF. The chain recombines TRBV21-1 with TRBJ2-7; no check of the table's D call, TRBD2, against the DNA was made. TRBV21-1 has pseudogene status. This CDR3 comprises 16 residues.

The rearrangement uses TRBV19 and TRBJ1-1; a weak D match, TRBD1 (6 bases). This CDR3 has 14 residues. CDR1 LNHDA and CDR2 SQIVND come from the germline V gene (reference sequence). The ends were cut back, 5 bases at V and 7 bases at J, with 17 bases in the middle. The DNA for the CDR3 is TGTGCCAGTAGTCGGGGGGCGTCGACGGGTGAAGCTTTCTTT. It translates to CASSRGASTGEAFF.

The chain employs TRBV7-6 and TRBJ1-1; possible D gene TRBD1, 5 bases. This CDR3 has 13 residues. Germline CDR1 reads SGHVS; CDR2 reads FNYEAQ. V was cut by 5 bases and J by 1 base, with 8 bases left in between. CDR3 sequence (DNA): TGTGCCAGCAGCCGTGACAGGAACACTGAAGCTTTCTTT. The encoded protein is CASSRDRNTEAFF.

This chain connects TRBV5-4 to TRBJ2-1; 12 positions agree with TRBD2. Germline V gene sequence: CDR1 SGHNT, CDR2 YYREEE (reference sequence). Losses at the gene ends were 0 bases for V and 7 bases for J; bases not matched to a gene: 2. The CDR3 length is 15 residues. The chain's CDR3 is CASSLELAGGNEQFF. As DNA, the CDR3 is TGTGCCAGCAGCTTGGAGCTAGCGGGAGGGAATGAGCAGTTCTTC.